This is a list of T cell receptor beta chains from one sample in a study of blood T cell repertoires in COVID-19. Produced via immunoSEQ multiplex PCR; TCRdb's table is partial and in-frame only. Among 100,000 to 120,000 clones listed, 85% to 90% were seen once. The sample comprised peripheral blood. The receptors were gathered from a woman aged 50 to 65 with acute or convalescent COVID-19. CDR3s include the opening cysteine and the closing phenylalanine or tryptophan. Each record gives: V gene, D gene, J gene, clone size, CDR3 DNA, CDR3 protein. D genes are given only for firm matches. Size tells how often a clone was seen (once, few, many) or the class of an expanded clone, and some rows leave it out.

v_call: TRBV19; d_call: TRBD1; j_call: TRBJ1-5; clone_size: -; cdr3_nt: TGTGCCAGTAGTATACGACAGGGGAATCAGCCCCAGCATTTT; cdr3_aa: CASSIRQGNQPQHF
v_call: TRBV7-2; d_call: -; j_call: TRBJ2-3; clone_size: -; cdr3_nt: TGTGCCAGCAGACCCGACAGGCGTGCCACAGATACGCAGTATTTT; cdr3_aa: CASRPDRRATDTQYF
v_call: TRBV6-5; d_call: -; j_call: TRBJ1-6; clone_size: -; cdr3_nt: TGTGCCAGCAGTCCCGGGGGGAATCAGCCCCTCCACTTT; cdr3_aa: CASSPGGNQPLHF
v_call: TRBV5-5; d_call: -; j_call: TRBJ1-2; clone_size: -; cdr3_nt: TGTGCCAGCAGCTTGAAGACAGACGAGATACTGCCCTTC; cdr3_aa: CASSLKTDEILPF
v_call: TRBV6-5; d_call: TRBD1; j_call: TRBJ1-2; clone_size: -; cdr3_nt: TGTGCCAGCAGTTATGAGGGGGCAGGTAGTGGCTACACCTTC; cdr3_aa: CASSYEGAGSGYTF
v_call: TRBV24-1; d_call: -; j_call: TRBJ2-2; clone_size: -; cdr3_nt: TGTGCCACCAGTGTGCAGGGTGCCACCGGGGAGCTGTTTTTT; cdr3_aa: CATSVQGATGELFF
v_call: TRBV27; d_call: -; j_call: TRBJ1-6; clone_size: -; cdr3_nt: TGTGCCAGCAGTTATTCCGGACAGAACGTTTCACCCCTCCACTTT; cdr3_aa: CASSYSGQNVSPLHF
v_call: TRBV30; d_call: -; j_call: TRBJ1-2; clone_size: -; cdr3_nt: TGTGCCTGGAGGTTAGTCTATGGCTACACCTTC; cdr3_aa: CAWRLVYGYTF
v_call: TRBV28; d_call: TRBD2; j_call: TRBJ2-3; clone_size: -; cdr3_nt: TGTGCCAGCGTCTTCGGCGGGAGCTCAGATACGCAGTATTTT; cdr3_aa: CASVFGGSSDTQYF
v_call: TRBV6-5; d_call: TRBD1; j_call: TRBJ1-4; clone_size: -; cdr3_nt: TGTGCCAGCAGTTACGGGACAGGGGGCGGTGAAAAACTGTTTTTT; cdr3_aa: CASSYGTGGGEKLFF
v_call: TRBV5-8; d_call: TRBD1; j_call: TRBJ2-7; clone_size: -; cdr3_nt: TGTGCCAGCAGCTACCGACAGGGGGTCTCCTACGAGCAGTACTTC; cdr3_aa: CASSYRQGVSYEQYF
v_call: TRBV7-2; d_call: TRBD2; j_call: TRBJ2-1; clone_size: -; cdr3_nt: TGTGCCAGCAGCCCGGGACTAGCGGGAGGTAATGAGCAGTTCTTC; cdr3_aa: CASSPGLAGGNEQFF
v_call: TRBV29-1; d_call: TRBD1; j_call: TRBJ2-7; clone_size: -; cdr3_nt: TGCAGCGTCGCGACAGGGTCCGAGCAGTACTTC; cdr3_aa: CSVATGSEQYF
v_call: TRBV7-2; d_call: -; j_call: TRBJ1-2; clone_size: -; cdr3_nt: TGTGCCAGCAGTTTGGGAGGTTTTGGGTATGGCTACACCTTC; cdr3_aa: CASSLGGFGYGYTF
v_call: TRBV14; d_call: TRBD2; j_call: TRBJ2-1; clone_size: -; cdr3_nt: TGTGCCAGCAGCCCCCGACTAGCAGCCTCCGAGCAGTTGGTCTTC; cdr3_aa: CASSPRLAASEQLVF
v_call: TRBV6-5; d_call: TRBD1; j_call: TRBJ1-6; clone_size: once; cdr3_nt: TGTGCCAGCAGAAGACAGGGAGGCAATTCACCCCTCCACTTT; cdr3_aa: CASRRQGGNSPLHF
v_call: TRBV9; d_call: TRBD2; j_call: TRBJ2-4; clone_size: -; cdr3_nt: TGTGCCAGCAGCGTAGATCCTAGCGGGAGGACCGCGAACATTCAGTACTTC; cdr3_aa: CASSVDPSGRTANIQYF
v_call: TRBV18; d_call: -; j_call: TRBJ2-5; clone_size: -; cdr3_nt: TGTGCCAGCTCACCTCGGAGGCAAGACCAAGAGACCCAGTACTTC; cdr3_aa: CASSPRRQDQETQYF
v_call: TRBV24-1; d_call: TRBD1; j_call: TRBJ1-4; clone_size: -; cdr3_nt: TGTGCCACCAGTGATACAGGGGGTTCTAATGAAAAACTGTTTTTT; cdr3_aa: CATSDTGGSNEKLFF
v_call: TRBV29-1; d_call: -; j_call: TRBJ2-3; clone_size: -; cdr3_nt: TGCAGCGTTGAAGGGGAGAGTAGCACAGATACGCAGTATTTT; cdr3_aa: CSVEGESSTDTQYF
v_call: TRBV20-1; d_call: TRBD1; j_call: TRBJ2-7; clone_size: -; cdr3_nt: TGCAGTGCTAGTCCCATGGGACAGGGGCTCTACGAGCAGTACTTC; cdr3_aa: CSASPMGQGLYEQYF
v_call: TRBV29-1; d_call: -; j_call: TRBJ1-1; clone_size: few; cdr3_nt: TGCAGCGTTGGGAGCGGGAACACTGAAGCTTTCTTT; cdr3_aa: CSVGSGNTEAFF
v_call: TRBV15; d_call: -; j_call: TRBJ2-6; clone_size: -; cdr3_nt: TGTGCCACCGAGCGGGCCAACGTCCTGACTTTC; cdr3_aa: CATERANVLTF
v_call: TRBV28; d_call: TRBD1; j_call: TRBJ1-3; clone_size: -; cdr3_nt: TGTGCCAGCAGTTCTCCAGGGGGTTATGGAAACACCATATATTTT; cdr3_aa: CASSSPGGYGNTIYF
v_call: TRBV24-1; d_call: -; j_call: TRBJ2-7; clone_size: -; cdr3_nt: TGTGCCACCAGTGATGCGGGACGGAGCTCCTACGAGCAGTACTTC; cdr3_aa: CATSDAGRSSYEQYF
v_call: TRBV10-1; d_call: TRBD2; j_call: TRBJ2-3; clone_size: once; cdr3_nt: TGCGCCAGCAGTGAGAGCGGGGGGGCTACAGATACGCAGTATTTT; cdr3_aa: CASSESGGATDTQYF
v_call: TRBV4-2; d_call: -; j_call: TRBJ1-1; clone_size: once; cdr3_nt: TGTGCCAGCAGCCAAGATCGGGGGAACACTGAAGCTTTCTTT; cdr3_aa: CASSQDRGNTEAFF
v_call: TRBV12-3/TRBV12-4; d_call: -; j_call: TRBJ1-1; clone_size: -; cdr3_nt: TGTGCCAGCAGTTTGCGGCAGTTAGGTTTCTTT; cdr3_aa: CASSLRQLGFF
v_call: TRBV7-2; d_call: -; j_call: TRBJ2-5; clone_size: -; cdr3_nt: TGTGCCAGCAGCCGGGACTTCCAAGAGACCCAGTACTTC; cdr3_aa: CASSRDFQETQYF
v_call: TRBV3-1/TRBV3-2; d_call: -; j_call: TRBJ1-1; clone_size: -; cdr3_nt: TGTGCCAGCAGCCAAGGGGGGGGAATGAACACTGAAGCTTTCTTT; cdr3_aa: CASSQGGGMNTEAFF
v_call: TRBV7-8; d_call: -; j_call: TRBJ2-1; clone_size: -; cdr3_nt: TGTGCCAGCAGCATCCGGGACTGGGGTTACAATGAGCAGTTCTTC; cdr3_aa: CASSIRDWGYNEQFF
v_call: TRBV30; d_call: -; j_call: TRBJ2-7; clone_size: -; cdr3_nt: TGTGCCTGGAGCCCAGGGGGGTTAGAGCGGTACTTC; cdr3_aa: CAWSPGGLERYF
v_call: TRBV11-2; d_call: -; j_call: TRBJ2-5; clone_size: -; cdr3_nt: TGTGCCAGCAGTTCCGGGACAACCTCCGGGACCCAGTACTTC; cdr3_aa: CASSSGTTSGTQYF
v_call: TRBV10-1; d_call: -; j_call: TRBJ2-5; clone_size: once; cdr3_nt: TGCGCCAGCAGTGAGTCAAGGGGTTTCATGGAGACCCAGTACTTC; cdr3_aa: CASSESRGFMETQYF
v_call: TRBV5-1; d_call: -; j_call: TRBJ2-5; clone_size: -; cdr3_nt: TGCGCCAGCAGCCGATATACTAGGAAGGAGACCCAGTACTTC; cdr3_aa: CASSRYTRKETQYF
v_call: TRBV18; d_call: -; j_call: TRBJ1-2; clone_size: -; cdr3_nt: TGTGCCAGCTCACCCCCTGGCGACAGATGGGGCTACACCTTC; cdr3_aa: CASSPPGDRWGYTF
v_call: TRBV6-5; d_call: -; j_call: TRBJ1-2; clone_size: -; cdr3_nt: TGTGCCAGCAGCCTAATGAAGGAGGCTTTGGGTGGCTACACCTTC; cdr3_aa: CASSLMKEALGGYTF
v_call: TRBV11-2; d_call: -; j_call: TRBJ1-2; clone_size: -; cdr3_nt: TGTGCCAGCAGCCCTAGCCGTTCGGGCCTACTCCCCTATGGCTACACCTTC; cdr3_aa: CASSPSRSGLLPYGYTF
v_call: TRBV9; d_call: TRBD2; j_call: TRBJ2-5; clone_size: -; cdr3_nt: TGTGCCAGCAGGACGGGACTAGGGGAGGAGACCCAGTACTTC; cdr3_aa: CASRTGLGEETQYF
v_call: TRBV7-7; d_call: -; j_call: TRBJ2-5; clone_size: -; cdr3_nt: TGTGCCAGCAGCTTATTGCAGGGGATTACGGAGACCCAGTACTTC; cdr3_aa: CASSLLQGITETQYF
v_call: TRBV29-1; d_call: -; j_call: TRBJ2-5; clone_size: -; cdr3_nt: TGCAGCGTTGTGGGCAGACAAGAGACCCAGTACTTC; cdr3_aa: CSVVGRQETQYF
v_call: TRBV11-1; d_call: -; j_call: TRBJ2-1; clone_size: -; cdr3_nt: TGTGCCAGCGGCCAGCGGGTTAAGAGGATCGATGAGCAGTTCTTC; cdr3_aa: CASGQRVKRIDEQFF
v_call: TRBV6-6; d_call: TRBD1; j_call: TRBJ1-2; clone_size: -; cdr3_nt: TGTGCCAGCAGTAACACAGGGGGCTCTAACTATGGCTACACCTTC; cdr3_aa: CASSNTGGSNYGYTF
v_call: TRBV4-1; d_call: TRBD1; j_call: TRBJ1-1; clone_size: -; cdr3_nt: TGCGCCAGCAGCCAAGGAGGACAGGGGATTGAAGCTTTCTTT; cdr3_aa: CASSQGGQGIEAFF
v_call: TRBV5-5; d_call: -; j_call: TRBJ1-2; clone_size: -; cdr3_nt: TGTGCCAGCAGCTGGACAGATAGCTATGGCTACACCTTC; cdr3_aa: CASSWTDSYGYTF
v_call: TRBV4-2; d_call: -; j_call: TRBJ2-3; clone_size: -; cdr3_nt: TGTGCCAGCAGCCAAGGCGACTCGGCAGATACGCAGTATTTT; cdr3_aa: CASSQGDSADTQYF
v_call: TRBV10-1; d_call: TRBD2; j_call: TRBJ2-2; clone_size: -; cdr3_nt: TGCGCCAGCAGTGAGTCTCGGGGCAGTTTTCAAAGCGGGAGGGCCGTGAACACCGGGGAGCTGTTTTTT; cdr3_aa: CASSESRGSFQSGRAVNTGELFF
v_call: TRBV6-5; d_call: -; j_call: TRBJ1-2; clone_size: -; cdr3_nt: TGTGCCAGCAGTCCCCTGACTCCCGGGTCTGTTGGCTACACCTTC; cdr3_aa: CASSPLTPGSVGYTF
v_call: TRBV4-1; d_call: TRBD2; j_call: TRBJ2-3; clone_size: -; cdr3_nt: TGCGCCAGCAGCCCCCTCGACGGACTAGATGACACAGATACGCAGTATTTT; cdr3_aa: CASSPLDGLDDTDTQYF
v_call: TRBV19; d_call: TRBD2; j_call: TRBJ2-3; clone_size: once; cdr3_nt: TGTGCCAGCCTGCCTAGCGGGAGGGGGGCCTCGCAGTATTTT; cdr3_aa: CASLPSGRGASQYF
v_call: TRBV2; d_call: TRBD1; j_call: TRBJ2-3; clone_size: -; cdr3_nt: TGTGCCAGCAGCGTCGAGCAGGGACAGACAGATACGCAGTATTTT; cdr3_aa: CASSVEQGQTDTQYF
v_call: TRBV19; d_call: TRBD1; j_call: TRBJ1-5; clone_size: -; cdr3_nt: TGTGCCAGTAGTATTTATGACAGGGGATCCAATCAGCCCCAGCATTTT; cdr3_aa: CASSIYDRGSNQPQHF